This T cell receptor (beta chain) was documented in a study of T cell clonotyping in hematopoietic cell transplantation. Study background: Pretransplant recipient samples were taken after cytoreduction. Study-wide results and limits: Few recipient clonotypes overlapped donors; over 95% were de novo at given depth. Graft donor and pretransplant recipient Inverse Simpson Index values predicted broader posttransplant TCR diversity.

As to time point: recipient sample about 28 days before transplant, after cytoreduction. Blood collection times were about day -28 and days 30, 100, 180 posttransplant. In the case of this clone: Its antigen remains unknown.

Clones were read by immunoSEQ multiplex PCR, and TCRdb kept only the in-frame ones, dropping some. This table has tens of thousands of clones, 85% to 95% appearing once. The CDR3 is 16 residues long. This clonotype originated in a man aged 35-49 years with chronic myeloid leukemia. Some clones in this sample may be carry-over from other donors' samples. Source: peripheral blood mononuclear cells, taken before stem cell transplant. The gene calls are TRBV21-1 and TRBJ2-7; the listed D gene, TRBD2, was not tested against the DNA. TRBV21-1 is recorded as a pseudogene. This CDR3 reads CASSEIRVILMAEQYF. For the CDR3, the DNA is TGTGCCAGCAGCGAGATTCGGGTCATCCTCATGGCCGAGCAGTACTTC.